Described below is a single T cell receptor (beta chain) sequence and its context. Control samples came 1 year after myeloablative marrow transplants with methotrexate plus calcineurin inhibitor. Germline V gene lookup returns CDR1 MNHEY and CDR2 SMNVEV (reference sequence). The CDR3 spans 14 residues. V was pared by 6 bases and J by 4 bases, with 15 bases between. This sample stems from a study of T cells after posttransplantation cyclophosphamide. Clones were sequenced by immunoSEQ multiplex PCR, and TCRdb holds only the in-frame ones, with some missing. In the table there are roughly 24,000 clones, roughly 90% of which are singletons.

Sequenced material: PBMCs, taken after an allogeneic stem cell transplant with a calcineurin inhibitor and methotrexate. The source of this sequence is a female patient between 50 and 59 years old who received an allogeneic stem cell transplant from an unrelated donor, was CMV-positive, and had chronic GVHD only. The T cells may partly be graft donor cells. J is TRBJ2-5 and V is TRBV27, with a weak D call TRBD2 (5 bases). CDR3 protein: CASSPALERETQYF. For the CDR3, the DNA is TGTGCCAGCAGCCCCGCACTAGAGAGAGAGACCCAGTACTTC.